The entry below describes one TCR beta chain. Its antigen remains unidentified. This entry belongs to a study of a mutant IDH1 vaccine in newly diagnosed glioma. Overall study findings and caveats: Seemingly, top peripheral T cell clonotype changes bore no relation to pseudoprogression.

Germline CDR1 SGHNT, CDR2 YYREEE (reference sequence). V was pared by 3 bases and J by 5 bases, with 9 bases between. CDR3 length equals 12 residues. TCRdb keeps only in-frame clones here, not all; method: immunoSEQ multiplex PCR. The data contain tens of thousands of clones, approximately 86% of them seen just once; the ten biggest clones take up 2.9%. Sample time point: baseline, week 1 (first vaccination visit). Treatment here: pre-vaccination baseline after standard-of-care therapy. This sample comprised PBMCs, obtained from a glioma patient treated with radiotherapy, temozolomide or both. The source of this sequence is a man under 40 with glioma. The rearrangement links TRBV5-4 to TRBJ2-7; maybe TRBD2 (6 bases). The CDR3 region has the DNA TGTGCCAGCAGCTCGGGACTTAACGAGCAGTACTTC. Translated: CASSSGLNEQYF.